These 27 T cell receptor beta chains came from one sample sequenced in a study of cytomegalovirus exposure and HLA in healthy donors (dated by TCRdb to 2016 to 2017). Libraries came from the immunoSEQ multiplex PCR assay. The multiplex PCR relied on a mix of 60 forward primers for TCR Vbeta segments and 13 reverse primers for TCR Jbeta segments. TCRdb retrieved this table from immuneACCESS and kept in-frame rearrangements only. Not all clones are present; in checked studies, unresolved V genes account for under half, and no reason is known for the remainder. The sample profile shows more than 150,000 clones; 82% of them were found once. The ten largest account for 1.5% of the sample. Sample: PBMCs. The receptor source for this set is a man aged 40-49 years in good health and CMV-seronegative.

The genes are TRBV7-3 and TRBJ1-2; perhaps TRBD1 as D (5 bases). Trimming shortened V by 2 bases and J by 7 bases, and 14 bases separated the two germline ends. Germline-derived CDR1 and CDR2 are SGHTA and FQGTGA. This CDR3 is 14 amino acids long. The DNA for the CDR3 is TGTGCCAGCAGCTTAGGTCGCGGGACGGGTGGCTACACCTTC. Protein sequence: CASSLGRGTGGYTF. The entire variable domain, with the rest obtained from reference TRBV7-3 and TRBJ1-2, is as follows: GAGVSQTPSNKVTEKGKYVELRCDPISGHTALYWYRQSLGQGPEFLIYFQGTGAADDSGLPNDRFFAVRPEGSVSTLKIQRTERGDSAVYLCASSLGRGTGGYTFGSGTRLTVV.

This chain connects TRBV5-1 to TRBJ1-3; weak D call: TRBD1 (5 bases). V shed 4 bases and J shed 1 base, with 9 bases lying between them. Germline V gives CDR1 SGHRS, CDR2 YFSETQ. The CDR3 spans 14 residues. CDR3 sequence (DNA): TGCGCCAGCAGCCTGGAGGGGTCTGGAAACACCATATATTTT. Its protein product is CASSLEGSGNTIYF.

The genes are TRBV5-4 and TRBJ2-2; 10 bases fit TRBD2. CDR1 and CDR2 (germline): SGHNT, YYREEE (reference sequence). The CDR3 is 16 amino acids. The J segment lost 7 bases and the V segment lost 6 bases, leaving 12 bases of the junction unmatched. DNA of the CDR3: TGTGCCAGCACTTCGAGCGGGAGGGCCGAGGGCGGGGAGCTGTTTTTT. This gives the protein CASTSSGRAEGGELFF.

The count of this clone is one. The rearrangement uses TRBV7-9 and TRBJ2-7, with a tentative D call TRBD1 (5 bases). V lost 4 bases and J lost 7, with 17 bases in between. The germline CDR1 and CDR2 sequences are SEHNR and FQNEAQ (reference sequence). The CDR3 consists of 14 residues. The CDR3 loop reads CASSSPGGQGEQYF. As DNA, the CDR3 is TGTGCCAGCAGCTCCCCCGGCGGACAAGGGGAGCAGTACTTC.

The chain has TRBV9 and TRBJ1-3, with a possible D match to TRBD1 (6 bases). The V end was cut by 7 bases, the J end by 2 bases, with 13 bases between. This CDR3 contains 14 residues. Germline V lookup: CDR1 SGDLS, CDR2 YYNGEE. CDR3: CASGDILAGNTIYF. The CDR3 DNA reads as TGTGCCAGCGGGGACATTCTGGCTGGAAACACCATATATTTT.

The V gene is TRBV5-6, the J gene TRBJ2-7; no clear D. V lost 1 base to trimming and J lost 5 bases, with 4 bases between them. This CDR3 contains 11 residues. Germline CDR1 SGHDT, CDR2 YYEEEE. The CDR3 region is CASSLRDEQYF. In DNA form, the CDR3 reads TGTGCCAGCAGCTTGCGGGACGAGCAGTACTTC.

The V call is TRBV5-5, the J call TRBJ2-3, with 9 bases fitting TRBD2. With V trimmed by 0 bases and J by 6 bases, 8 bases remained unmatched. The CDR3 is 16 amino acids. In germline, CDR1 is SGHKS, CDR2 YYEKEE (reference sequence). The CDR3 loop reads CASSLGRRGGTDTQYF. DNA for the CDR3: TGTGCCAGCAGCTTGGGCCGGCGGGGGGGAACCGATACGCAGTATTTT.

This clone was seen just once. The rearrangement links TRBV27 to TRBJ1-2, with D perhaps matching TRBD1 (5 bases). CDR3 length: 14 residues. Per germline, CDR1 MNHEY and CDR2 SMNVEV (reference sequence). V lost 3 bases, J lost 3 bases, and 11 bases lay in between. The DNA for the CDR3 is TGTGCCAGCAGTTTGGGAGGGGAGGACTATGGCTACACCTTC. Protein product: CASSLGGEDYGYTF.

The J gene is TRBJ2-7, the V gene TRBV19, with D hard to call. V was pared by 2 bases and J by 4 bases, with 12 bases between. The CDR3 is made up of 14 amino acids. The germline V gene has CDR1 LNHDA and CDR2 SQIVND (reference sequence). As DNA, the CDR3 is TGTGCCAGTAGTATACGGAGTAGGTTTTACGAGCAGTACTTC. This gives the protein CASSIRSRFYEQYF.

The gene calls are TRBV27 and TRBJ1-2, with 7 bases identical to TRBD1. Germline loops: CDR1 MNHEY, CDR2 SMNVEV (reference sequence). V gave up 5 bases and J gave up 0 bases; unmatched junction bases: 3. The CDR3 spans 14 residues. CDR3 bases: TGTGCCAGCAGTCCAAGGGGGCCTAACTATGGCTACACCTTC. It is translated as CASSPRGPNYGYTF.

V is TRBV7-2 and J is TRBJ2-3; D possibly corresponds to TRBD2 (6 bases). The CDR3 covers 15 residues. V lost 1 base and J lost 2, with 10 bases in between. The germline V gene encodes CDR1 SGHTA and CDR2 FQGNSA. CDR3 protein: CASSLVSGATDTQYF. The CDR3 DNA is TGTGCCAGCAGCTTAGTTAGCGGAGCCACAGATACGCAGTATTTT.

This chain joins TRBV7-2 and TRBJ2-7; the match to TRBD1 covers 7 bases. The J segment lost 4 bases and the V segment lost 5 bases, leaving 8 bases of the junction unmatched. CDR1 SGHTA and CDR2 FQGNSA come from the germline V gene. The CDR3 loop spans 14 amino acids. The chain's CDR3 is CASSERTGKYEQYF. CDR3 DNA sequence: TGTGCCAGCAGCGAAAGGACAGGCAAATACGAGCAGTACTTC.

This clone was recorded only once. The chain links TRBV14 to TRBJ2-7, with D possibly matching TRBD1 (5 bases). Trimming cost V 10 bases and J 5 bases, with 15 bases left between them. The CDR3 spans 12 residues. Germline V gene data show CDR1 as SGHDN and CDR2 as FVKESK. Here the CDR3 DNA reads TGTGCCACCCGGGCAGGGAAGGACGAGCAGTACTTC. The encoded protein is CATRAGKDEQYF. Drawing the rest from reference TRBV14 and TRBJ2-7, the complete variable domain is EAGVTQFPSHSVIEKGQTVTLRCDPISGHDNLYWYRRVMGKEIKFLLHFVKESKQDESGMPNNRFLAERTGGTYSTLKVQPAELEDSGVYFCATRAGKDEQYFGPGTRLTVT.

This clone has a single count. The chain has TRBV29-1 and TRBJ1-1; D unclear. Germline CDR1 SQVTM, CDR2 ANQGSEA. The V end was cut by 0 bases, the J end by 4 bases, with 9 bases between. This CDR3 has 13 residues. In nucleotides, the CDR3 is TGCAGCGTTGAAGACTTCGAGGGCACTGAAGCTTTCTTT. It encodes CSVEDFEGTEAFF.

The rearrangement uses TRBV28 and TRBJ1-6; perhaps TRBD1 as D (5 bases). The V gene lost 8 bases and the J gene lost 0 bases, with 14 bases spanning the gap. Germline CDR1 reads MDHEN; CDR2 reads SYDVKM. This CDR3 region has 16 residues. The CDR3 bases are TGTGCCAGCCTGTCGGGGGTGATCTCCTATAATTCACCCCTCCACTTT. This codes for CASLSGVISYNSPLHF.

The chain links TRBV30 to TRBJ1-5; maybe TRBD1 (6 bases). V was clipped by 1 base and J by 4 bases, with 8 bases between them. This CDR3 is 13 amino acids long. CDR1 GTSNPN and CDR2 SVGIG come from the germline V gene (reference sequence). CDR3 sequence (DNA): TGTGCCTGGAGTGCAGGGGTGAATCAGCCCCAGCATTTT. This translates into CAWSAGVNQPQHF.

CDR3 sequence: CASTIETGLFGANVLTF. The CDR3 nucleotides are TGTGCCAGTACAATCGAGACAGGGCTCTTTGGTGCCAACGTCCTGACTTTC. The chain carries TRBV19 and TRBJ2-6, with 7 bases that match TRBD1. Trimming took 7 bases from V and 7 from J; bases not matched to a gene: 16. The CDR3 spans 17 residues. Germline values: CDR1 LNHDA, CDR2 SQIVND (reference sequence).

V usage is TRBV7-9 and J usage is TRBJ1-2; 11 bases fit TRBD1. The CDR3 spans 16 residues. The germline gives CDR1 SEHNR, CDR2 FQNEAQ (reference sequence). Trimming cost V 5 bases and J 7 bases; bases outside gene matches: 12. The CDR3 nucleotides are TGTGCCAGCAGCCCGCCTCTTGGACAGGGGGCGGTTGGCTACACCTTC. Translation gives CASSPPLGQGAVGYTF.

The rearrangement joins TRBV28 to TRBJ2-7; possible D gene TRBD1, 6 bases. Germline CDR1 and CDR2: MDHEN and SYDVKM. The CDR3 is made up of 15 amino acids. Trimming shortened V by 5 bases and J by 2 bases, and 16 bases separated the two germline ends. CDR3 nucleotide sequence: TGTGCCAGCAGTGAATCACAGGGTATACCCTACGAGCAGTACTTC. Amino acids: CASSESQGIPYEQYF. Together with reference TRBV28 and TRBJ2-7, the CDR3 gives the full variable domain: DVKVTQSSRYLVKRTGEKVFLECVQDMDHENMFWYRQDPGLGLRLIYFSYDVKMKEKGDIPEGYSVSREKKERFSLILESASTNQTSMYLCASSESQGIPYEQYFGPGTRLTVT.

The chain carries TRBV10-3 and TRBJ1-1; 7 nucleotides line up with TRBD1. The ends lost 10 bases at V and 4 bases at J; junction bases unmatched: 9. Germline V lookup: CDR1 ENHRY, CDR2 SYGVKD. The CDR3 runs 13 residues. The CDR3 is CATTGVAGTEAFF. CDR3 nucleotide sequence: TGTGCCACCACAGGGGTCGCAGGCACTGAAGCTTTCTTT.

The V call is TRBV30, the J call TRBJ2-1; 12 nucleotides align to TRBD1. V lost 1 base and J lost 8; bases outside the gene matches: 6. Germline V gene lookup returns CDR1 GTSNPN and CDR2 SVGIG (reference sequence). This CDR3 is 15 amino acids long. CDR3 DNA sequence: TGTGCCTGGAGTGGAGGGACAGGGGGCTTCCATGAGCAGTTCTTC. Residues: CAWSGGTGGFHEQFF. The variable domain in full, with the rest retrieved from reference TRBV30 and TRBJ2-1, is SQTIHQWPATLVQPVGSPLSLECTVEGTSNPNLYWYRQAAGRGLQLLFYSVGIGQISSEVPQNLSASRPQDRQFILSSKKLLLSDSGFYLCAWSGGTGGFHEQFFGPGTRLTVL.

This clone showed up just a few times. The chain recombines TRBV2 with TRBJ2-3; 8 nucleotides line up with TRBD2. The CDR3 runs to 17 residues. Germline values: CDR1 SNHLY, CDR2 FYNNEI. After removal of 1 base from V and 5 bases from J, the junction contained 11 bases not matched to a gene. CDR3: CASSEGWAGGRGDTQYF. DNA of the CDR3: TGTGCCAGCAGTGAAGGTTGGGCGGGAGGTCGGGGAGATACGCAGTATTTT.

The chain uses TRBV4-3 and TRBJ1-5, with TRBD1 as a possible D gene (5 bases). This CDR3 has 13 residues. The germline V gene encodes CDR1 LGHNA and CDR2 YSLEER. The V gene lost 3 bases and the J gene lost 5 bases, with 8 bases spanning the gap. The CDR3 coding sequence is TGCGCCAGCAGCCACAGGGAGGATCAGCCCCAGCATTTT. Its protein product is CASSHREDQPQHF.

A single count supports this clone. The V call is TRBV5-6, the J call TRBJ1-1; a possible D gene is TRBD1 (6 bases). The length of the CDR3 is 14 residues. V lost 8 bases and J 4 bases, leaving 18 bases between the germline ends. Germline V CDR1 and CDR2: SGHDT, YYEEEE. DNA for the CDR3: TGTGCCAGTGATAGAACAGGGCTAAGCACTGAAGCTTTCTTT. This sequence encodes CASDRTGLSTEAFF.

This chain uses TRBV28 with TRBJ1-2; the D gene is possibly TRBD1 (5 bases). Germline lookup yields CDR1 MDHEN and CDR2 SYDVKM. Trimming removed 6 bases at V and 7 bases at J, with 18 bases between. The CDR3 loop spans 14 amino acids. This chain's CDR3 is CASRTSYQGSGYTF. In DNA, the CDR3 is TGTGCCAGCAGAACATCGTACCAGGGATCTGGCTACACCTTC.

This clone was counted between two and nine times. The chain is built from TRBV27 and TRBJ2-1; D is perhaps TRBD2 (7 bases). V gave up 4 bases and J gave up 7 bases, with 26 bases separating them. The CDR3 contains 18 residues. CDR1 and CDR2 (germline): MNHEY, SMNVEV (reference sequence). CDR3: CASSSSPKGGVALNEQFF. The CDR3 region has the DNA TGTGCCAGCAGTTCTTCCCCTAAGGGGGGGGTCGCGTTGAATGAGCAGTTCTTC.

J is TRBJ2-7 and V is TRBV19, with 11 nucleotides matching TRBD1. With 3 bases clipped from V and 3 bases from J, the junction kept 4 bases outside the gene matches. CDR1 and CDR2 (germline): LNHDA, SQIVND (reference sequence). CDR3 length equals 15 residues. The CDR3 loop reads CASSIWGTGGYEQYF. The CDR3 coding sequence is TGTGCCAGTAGTATCTGGGGGACAGGGGGCTACGAGCAGTACTTC. Full variable domain (rest looked up from reference TRBV19 and TRBJ2-7): DGGITQSPKYLFRKEGQNVTLSCEQNLNHDAMYWYRQDPGQGLRLIYYSQIVNDFQKGDIAEGYSVSREKKESFPLTVTSAQKNPTAFYLCASSIWGTGGYEQYFGPGTRLTVT.